A selection of T cell receptor beta chains follows, all from one sample in a study of cytomegalovirus exposure and HLA in healthy donors. Sequencing was performed with immunoSEQ multiplex PCR; in TCRdb, only in-frame clones are kept and a portion is missing. The repertoire includes about 59,000 clones, 80% of them detected once, and roughly 4% sits in the top ten. Specimen: PBMCs. Source of these receptors: a woman aged 40 to 49 in good health and CMV-seronegative. Both conserved end residues are part of each CDR3. Rows give clone size only sometimes, using once, few, many, or a class for an expanded clone.

J gene: TRBJ1-1; clone size: -; V gene: TRBV19; CDR3 protein: CASTLSGGTGEAFF
J gene: TRBJ1-3; clone size: -; V gene: TRBV5-4; CDR3 protein: CASSGPPGTAGNTIYF
J gene: TRBJ2-5; clone size: -; V gene: TRBV4-3; CDR3 protein: CASSQDTYQETQYF
J gene: TRBJ1-1; clone size: -; V gene: TRBV6-6; CDR3 protein: CASSYVPSGGSGAFF
J gene: TRBJ2-2; clone size: -; V gene: TRBV6-6; CDR3 protein: CASSYSRGSITGELFF
J gene: TRBJ1-6; clone size: -; V gene: TRBV28; CDR3 protein: CASSPPGQGQSPLHF
J gene: TRBJ2-3; clone size: -; V gene: TRBV6-1; CDR3 protein: CASSLGADTQYF
J gene: TRBJ2-2; clone size: -; V gene: TRBV5-1; CDR3 protein: CASSLLAGETGELFF
J gene: TRBJ2-5; clone size: -; V gene: TRBV5-1; CDR3 protein: CASSLVGGGMKTQYF
J gene: TRBJ2-1; clone size: few; V gene: TRBV6-1; CDR3 protein: CASRSTGGSEQFF
J gene: TRBJ2-1; clone size: -; V gene: TRBV27; CDR3 protein: CASSRPGLADNNEQFF
J gene: TRBJ1-1; clone size: few; V gene: TRBV28; CDR3 protein: CASSLGGGYSAFF
J gene: TRBJ1-4; clone size: -; V gene: TRBV28; CDR3 protein: CASSLPGSTNEKLFF
J gene: TRBJ2-1; clone size: -; V gene: TRBV4-2; CDR3 protein: CASSQGLADYNEQFF
J gene: TRBJ2-3; clone size: -; V gene: TRBV6-1; CDR3 protein: CASGPAGEGADTQYF
J gene: TRBJ1-2; clone size: -; V gene: TRBV7-2; CDR3 protein: CASSPRVGGGVNYGYTF
J gene: TRBJ2-1; clone size: -; V gene: TRBV28; CDR3 protein: CASTPGETNEQFF
J gene: TRBJ2-5; clone size: -; V gene: TRBV10-3; CDR3 protein: CAISESLARQEETQYF
J gene: TRBJ2-3; clone size: -; V gene: TRBV30; CDR3 protein: CAWTSGGTDTQYF
J gene: TRBJ2-3; clone size: few; V gene: TRBV7-6; CDR3 protein: CASSLVSVDTDTQYF
J gene: TRBJ1-1; clone size: -; V gene: TRBV28; CDR3 protein: CASSSRLNTEAFF
J gene: TRBJ2-1; clone size: -; V gene: TRBV5-1; CDR3 protein: CASTPRTSGNLHNEQFF
J gene: TRBJ1-1; clone size: few; V gene: TRBV5-1; CDR3 protein: CASSLGQEREAFF
J gene: TRBJ1-2; clone size: -; V gene: TRBV6-1; CDR3 protein: CASVIQGASGYTF
J gene: TRBJ2-5; clone size: -; V gene: TRBV2; CDR3 protein: CASILETGETQYF
J gene: TRBJ2-3; clone size: -; V gene: TRBV7-3; CDR3 protein: CASSLTGGTSGRASDTQYF
J gene: TRBJ2-5; clone size: -; V gene: TRBV6-1; CDR3 protein: CASSDRTQETQYF
J gene: TRBJ2-1; clone size: -; V gene: TRBV11-2; CDR3 protein: CASSLLASVPYNEQFF
J gene: TRBJ1-5; clone size: -; V gene: TRBV30; CDR3 protein: CAWGTDSNQPQHF
J gene: TRBJ2-6; clone size: -; V gene: TRBV28; CDR3 protein: CAGTPTGGSGANVLTF
J gene: TRBJ2-1; clone size: -; V gene: TRBV7-3; CDR3 protein: CASSLNSGLSYNEQFF
J gene: TRBJ2-7; clone size: once; V gene: TRBV28; CDR3 protein: CASSWTSGDYEQYF
J gene: TRBJ2-2; clone size: -; V gene: TRBV7-9; CDR3 protein: CASSFRTSATGELFF
J gene: TRBJ1-1; clone size: -; V gene: TRBV6-5; CDR3 protein: CASRPQGNTEAFF
J gene: TRBJ1-5; clone size: -; V gene: TRBV6-1; CDR3 protein: CASSGTDTGGGPQHF
J gene: TRBJ2-3; clone size: -; V gene: TRBV29-1; CDR3 protein: CSVEQGAADTQYF
J gene: TRBJ1-2; clone size: -; V gene: TRBV7-2; CDR3 protein: CASSFYPEQGYGYTF
J gene: TRBJ1-4; clone size: -; V gene: TRBV7-3; CDR3 protein: CASSLLDSGTGDEKLFF
J gene: TRBJ2-1; clone size: -; V gene: TRBV29-1; CDR3 protein: CSAETGGINEQFF